This T cell receptor (beta chain) appears in the sequencing data of a study of cytomegalovirus exposure and HLA in healthy donors. Study findings and constraints: In an earlier analysis, about 87% or about 30%: the productive usage of most TCR beta V segments.

Nominally healthy donors were sampled, though unrecorded immune exposures were likely. PCR used 60 Vbeta primers and 13 Jbeta primers. This table comes from immunoSEQ multiplex PCR, and its TCRdb copy is limited to in-frame clones, with some not included. The table records roughly 180,000 clones, 85% of them present only once. As regards this clone: Its specificity is unknown.

This sequence was found in a boy between 2 and 15 years old in good health and CMV-seronegative. Material: PBMCs.

The CDR3 coding sequence is TGTGCCAGCAGCCCACCGGGACAGGTAAACAATGAGCAGTTCTTC. It translates to CASSPPGQVNNEQFF. The chain employs TRBV6-5 and TRBJ2-1, with 8 bases lining up with TRBD1. The CDR3 totals 15 residues. J lost 5 bases, V lost 6 bases, and 9 bases had no gene match. In germline, CDR1 is MNHEY, CDR2 SVGAGI.